The 12 T cell receptor beta chains below all came from one sample that was sequenced in a study of T cell clonotyping in hematopoietic cell transplantation. Sequencing was performed with immunoSEQ multiplex PCR; in TCRdb, only in-frame clones are kept and a portion is missing. The table includes several thousand clones, roughly nine tenths detected once. The sample here was PBMCs, taken 180 days after allogeneic stem cell transplant. The receptors shown here come from a human patient who had an allogeneic stem cell transplant, so the T cells may come from the graft donor. The donor label of this sample is uncertain. Some clones in this sample may be carry-over from other donors' samples.

This clone was picked up one time. The chain combines TRBV4-3 with TRBJ1-6; D is uncertain. Trimming took 4 bases from V and 7 from J, leaving 8 bases between them. The CDR3 has 13 amino acids. The germline V gene encodes CDR1 LGHNA and CDR2 YSLEER. CDR3 bases: TGCGCCAGCAGCCTAGGGTTGAATTCACCCCTCCACTTT. It yields the protein CASSLGLNSPLHF.

The gene calls are TRBV27 and TRBJ2-7, with D perhaps TRBD1 or TRBD2 (5 bases each). V was trimmed by 2 bases and J by 3 bases, leaving 11 bases between them. The CDR3 consists of 14 residues. The germline gives CDR1 MNHEY, CDR2 SMNVEV (reference sequence). The CDR3 sequence: CASSLLGDGYEQYF. The CDR3 region has the DNA TGTGCCAGCAGTTTACTAGGGGACGGCTACGAGCAGTACTTC.

The chain is built from TRBV5-1 and TRBJ2-7; 7 nucleotides match TRBD1. The CDR3 totals 14 residues. V trimming: 4 bases; J trimming: 4 bases; junction bases outside the gene matches: 8. Germline V gene sequence: CDR1 SGHRS, CDR2 YFSETQ. As DNA, the CDR3 is TGCGCCAGCAGCACCGGACAGGCACGGTACGAGCAGTACTTC. Protein product: CASSTGQARYEQYF.

The chain couples TRBV7-2 to TRBJ2-2; TRBD1 matches at 9 bases. Germline loops: CDR1 SGHTA, CDR2 FQGNSA. This CDR3 spans 15 amino acids. With V trimmed by 4 bases and J by 4 bases, 4 bases remained unmatched. This CDR3 reads CASSSGTGITGELFF. CDR3 sequence (DNA): TGTGCCAGCAGCTCTGGGACAGGGATCACCGGGGAGCTGTTTTTT. Full variable domain (rest looked up from reference TRBV7-2 and TRBJ2-2): GAGVSQSPSNKVTEKGKDVELRCDPISGHTALYWYRQSLGQGLEFLIYFQGNSAPDKSGLPSDRFSAERTGGSVSTLTIQRTQQEDSAVYLCASSSGTGITGELFFGEGSRLTVL.

The chain links TRBV7-2 to TRBJ2-7, with a tentative D call TRBD2 (5 bases). Trimming took off 2 bases at V and 0 bases at J, with 8 bases between the two ends. CDR3 length: 14 residues. Germline CDR1 SGHTA, CDR2 FQGNSA. The CDR3 DNA is TGTGCCAGCAGCTTAATGGGGAGCTCCTACGAGCAGTACTTC. It codes for CASSLMGSSYEQYF.

CDR3 amino acids: CASSQDTGWGTEAFF. Written as DNA, the CDR3 is TGCGCCAGCAGCCAAGATACAGGATGGGGGACTGAAGCTTTCTTT. The rearrangement uses TRBV4-3 and TRBJ1-1; tentatively, D is TRBD1 (5 bases). Trimming took 0 bases from V and 5 from J, leaving 13 bases between them. Germline assignment: CDR1 LGHNA and CDR2 YSLEER. The CDR3 has 15 residues.

The chain is built from TRBV15 and TRBJ1-2, with 10 positions matching TRBD1. The CDR3 length is 14 residues. The J segment lost 7 bases and the V segment lost 4 bases, leaving 6 bases of the junction unmatched. Looked up from germline, CDR1 is LNHNV and CDR2 is YYDKDF (reference sequence). The CDR3 coding sequence is TGTGCCACCAGCATTACCGGGACAGGGGTTGGCTACACCTTC. This sequence encodes CATSITGTGVGYTF.

The chain uses TRBV9 and TRBJ1-2; D remains unclear. CDR1 and CDR2 (germline): SGDLS, YYNGEE. The CDR3 covers 14 residues. Trimming removed 0 bases from V and 1 base from J, with 7 bases in between. The CDR3 is CASSVDGRNYGYTF. The CDR3 DNA sequence: TGTGCCAGCAGCGTAGATGGGCGTAACTATGGCTACACCTTC.

This sequence joins TRBV19 and TRBJ1-5; 7 bases are shared with TRBD1. V was clipped by 3 bases and J by 4 bases; unmatched bases: 3. This CDR3 contains 14 residues. CDR1 and CDR2 (germline): LNHDA, SQIVND (reference sequence). The CDR3 here is CASSIRTGNQPQHF. The CDR3 DNA reads TGTGCCAGTAGTATTAGGACAGGTAATCAGCCCCAGCATTTT.

The chain joins TRBV28 to TRBJ2-7; D not certain. Trimming took off 4 bases at V and 0 bases at J, with 4 bases between the two ends. CDR1 and CDR2 from the germline V gene are MDHEN and SYDVKM. This CDR3 region has 12 residues. CDR3 sequence: CASSSLSYEQYF. The CDR3 DNA is TGTGCCAGCAGTTCCCTCTCCTACGAGCAGTACTTC. The full variable domain, rest sourced from reference TRBV28 and TRBJ2-7, is DVKVTQSSRYLVKRTGEKVFLECVQDMDHENMFWYRQDPGLGLRLIYFSYDVKMKEKGDIPEGYSVSREKKERFSLILESASTNQTSMYLCASSSLSYEQYFGPGTRLTVT.

The V call is TRBV2, the J call TRBJ2-5, with 7 nucleotides matching TRBD1. Trimming removed 6 bases from V and 5 bases from J; junction bases left unmatched: 9. Germline CDR1 SNHLY, CDR2 FYNNEI. The CDR3 totals 14 residues. As DNA, the CDR3 is TGTGCCAGCAGGGAGGACAGGCATGGTGAGACCCAGTACTTC. Translating it yields CASREDRHGETQYF.

This chain links TRBV13 with TRBJ1-2; TRBD1 might be the D (6 bases). The CDR3 totals 14 residues. CDR1 PRHDT and CDR2 FYEKMQ come from the germline V gene (reference sequence). Trimming stripped 5 bases from V and 7 bases from J, with 17 bases between. In DNA, the CDR3 is TGTGCCAGCAGCCGCCCCGCCGGGGGCCGTGGCTACACCTTC. Translating it yields CASSRPAGGRGYTF.